This T cell receptor beta chain was profiled in a study of T cells in Graves' hyperthyroidism and ophthalmopathy. Study observations and caveats: A median 6.5 months before onset, the model predicted ophthalmopathy. Expanded thyroid clonotypes (above 0.001) were mostly also found in blood. In the analysis, a 13 V-J model separated ophthalmopathy from stable hyperthyroidism.

Every diagnosis used clinical symptoms, serum thyroxine and TRAb, thyroid ultrasound and orbital computed tomography. The CDR3 is made up of 16 amino acids. Germline V gene lookup returns CDR1 SGHAT and CDR2 FQNNGV. Trimming cost V 5 bases and J 1 base; bases outside gene matches: 10. TCR beta CDR3 regions were amplified from RNA transcripts. HTBI primers were employed in a first-round RT-PCR of the TCR CDR3. Via MiXCR, TCRdb re-called the multiplex PCR reads, giving one row per CDR3 protein. The sample includes some 740,000 distinct CDR3 sequences, 13% to 15% of them seen just once. This clonotype was counted many times. The antigen is unknown.

The J gene is TRBJ1-1, the V gene TRBV11-2, with TRBD1 matching over 7 bases. Sequenced material: blood. The source of this sequence is a woman in her late teens or twenties with Graves' hyperthyroidism. CDR3 sequence reads: CASSQLTTGTNTEAFF. CDR3 DNA sequence: TGTGCCAGCAGCCAATTAACGACAGGGACGAACACTGAAGCTTTCTTT.